The 16 T cell receptor beta chains listed next were all sequenced from one sample in a study of early T cells in non-severe SARS-CoV-2 infection (dated by TCRdb to the early 2020s). Libraries came from 5' RACE. The sequencing machine was a NextSeq 500. TCRdb reworked the public reads: Q25 trimming with fastp, MiXCR clone assembly, productive beta chains retained. Rows with one shared CDR3 protein collapse into an entry with the most common genes and DNA. This sample has approximately 58,000 distinct CDR3 sequences in its table, and around a tenth of those were observed once. The ten largest clones take up roughly a tenth of the sample. Sequencing input: whole blood. The receptors were sampled from an adult who was a healthcare worker with PCR-confirmed SARS-CoV-2 infection or an uninfected control (not recorded which).

This clonotype has only a few counts. CDR3 DNA: TGTGCCAGCAGCCCCTGGCCCAGGGGGCGCGCCTATGGCTACACCTTC. Protein product: CASSPWPRGRAYGYTF. This rearrangement joins TRBV5-5 to TRBJ1-2; 8 bases align to TRBD1. V gave up 4 bases and J gave up 4 bases; unmatched junction bases: 12. This CDR3 spans 16 amino acids. In germline, CDR1 is SGHKS, CDR2 YYEKEE (reference sequence).

In its sample, this clonotype was seen a few times. The CDR3 loop is CASSEGARTEAFF. The CDR3 nucleotides are TGTGCCAGCAGTGAAGGGGCGCGGACTGAAGCTTTCTTT. V is TRBV2 and J is TRBJ1-1; D is uncertain. V lost 1 base, J lost 5 bases, and 8 bases lay in between. Germline V gene data show CDR1 as SNHLY and CDR2 as FYNNEI. CDR3 length: 13 amino acids.

This clonotype has more than one count but fewer than ten. V and J are TRBV6-5 and TRBJ1-6, with D perhaps matching TRBD1 (6 bases). This CDR3 spans 13 amino acids. V lost 6 bases to trimming and J lost 10 bases, with 13 bases between them. CDR1 is MNHEY and CDR2 is SVGAGI in the germline V gene. This CDR3 is CASSPRDNSPLHF. The CDR3, as DNA: TGTGCCAGCAGCCCCCGGGACAACTCACCCCTCCACTTT.

The chain combines TRBV15 with TRBJ2-5; D might be TRBD1 or TRBD2, each matching 7 bases. CDR1 LNHNV and CDR2 YYDKDF come from the germline V gene (reference sequence). Trimming cost V 1 base and J 3 bases, with 27 bases left between them. The CDR3 spans 20 residues. This chain's CDR3 is CATSRGQGQREGVSEETQYF. The CDR3 region has the DNA TGTGCCACCAGCAGAGGACAGGGACAGCGGGAAGGGGTATCGGAAGAGACCCAGTACTTC.

This clonotype was seen more than once but under ten times. The chain has TRBV29-1 and TRBJ2-3; tentative D call: TRBD2 (7 bases). This CDR3 has 14 residues. V was pared by 6 bases and J by 1 base, with 14 bases between. Germline V CDR1 and CDR2: SQVTM, ANQGSEA. For the CDR3, the DNA is TGCAGCGTCTGGGGGGGCGAGGGCACAGATACGCAGTATTTT. Its translation is CSVWGGEGTDTQYF.

The table lists this clonotype with a few counts. The chain uses TRBV20-1 and TRBJ1-3; D is perhaps TRBD1 (6 bases). Germline values: CDR1 DFQATT, CDR2 SNEGSKA (reference sequence). With 2 bases removed from V and 4 bases from J, the gap between germline ends came to 12 bases. CDR3 size: 14 residues. Here the CDR3 reads CSARKGVVGNTIYF. CDR3 nucleotides: TGCAGTGCTAGAAAGGGGGTAGTCGGAAACACCATATATTTT.

This clonotype showed up just a few times. The chain links TRBV27 to TRBJ2-2, with TRBD2 identical over 14 bases. The length of the CDR3 is 17 residues. Trimming cost V 5 bases and J 4 bases; bases outside gene matches: 6. The V gene's germline CDR1 is MNHEY and CDR2 SMNVEV (reference sequence). The CDR3, as DNA: TGTGCCAGCAGTCAGACTAGCGGGGGGGCTGTCACCGGGGAGCTGTTTTTT. The encoded protein is CASSQTSGGAVTGELFF.

This clonotype was found many times. This chain links TRBV10-1 with TRBJ1-1; no definite D call. The CDR3 loop spans 14 amino acids. Germline V gives CDR1 WNHNN, CDR2 SYGVQD (reference sequence). Trimming removed 7 bases at V and 0 bases at J, with 12 bases between. The DNA of the CDR3 is TGCGCCAGCACTCCAGGAACGATGAACACTGAAGCTTTCTTT. Translating it yields CASTPGTMNTEAFF.

The chain uses TRBV25-1 and TRBJ2-7, with 8 bases aligning to TRBD2. Trimming cost V 7 bases and J 3 bases; bases outside gene matches: 11. CDR1 and CDR2 from the germline V gene are MGHDK and SYGVNS. This CDR3 region has 15 residues. For the CDR3, the DNA is TGTGCCAGCACCCCCAGCGGGAGAAGTGGCTACGAGCAGTACTTC. Translation gives CASTPSGRSGYEQYF.

This rearrangement joins TRBV21-1 to TRBJ2-1; the listed D gene, TRBD2, was not tested against the DNA. TRBV21-1 is marked as a pseudogene. This CDR3 is 20 amino acids long. The CDR3 DNA sequence: TGTGCCAGCAGCAATTCGGGCTTAGCGGGGGGACCTAACTCCTACAATGAGCAGTTCTTC. Translating it yields CASSNSGLAGGPNSYNEQFF.

This clonotype was seen more than once but under ten times. The rearrangement uses TRBV10-3 and TRBJ2-5; D not certain. Trimming shortened V by 3 bases and J by 3 bases, and 5 bases separated the two germline ends. Germline assignment: CDR1 ENHRY and CDR2 SYGVKD. There are 12 residues in the CDR3. CDR3 sequence reads: CAISEMKETQYF. CDR3 DNA: TGTGCCATCAGTGAAATGAAAGAGACCCAGTACTTC.

The chain combines TRBV5-4 with TRBJ1-4; D is uncertain. The CDR3 is 13 residues long. CDR1 SGHNT and CDR2 YYREEE come from the germline V gene (reference sequence). Trimming stripped 2 bases from V and 6 bases from J, with 8 bases between. CDR3 coding DNA: TGTGCCAGCAGCTTTTTCCCCCATGAAAAACTGTTTTTT. Translating it yields CASSFFPHEKLFF.

The chain is built from TRBV21-1 and TRBJ2-3. TRBV21-1 is a documented pseudogene. The CDR3 totals 16 residues. CDR3 residues: CASSKILQFETDTQYF. In DNA, the CDR3 is TGTGCCAGCAGCAAGATATTACAGTTTGAGACAGATACGCAGTATTTT.

The chain carries TRBV15 and TRBJ1-2; no reliable D call. CDR3 size: 14 residues. Per the germline V gene, CDR1 is LNHNV and CDR2 is YYDKDF (reference sequence). Trimming cost V 0 bases and J 7 bases, with 12 bases left between them. The CDR3 bases are TGTGCCACCAGCAGAGATGCGAACCCGATTGGCTACACCTTC. Protein: CATSRDANPIGYTF.

The J gene is TRBJ2-5, the V gene TRBV19; no firm D call. This CDR3 is 14 amino acids long. The V gene lost 7 bases and the J gene lost 4 bases, with 16 bases spanning the gap. Germline-derived CDR1 and CDR2 are LNHDA and SQIVND (reference sequence). CDR3 protein: CASNPSGLGETQYF. The CDR3 nucleotides are TGTGCCAGTAACCCATCGGGTCTTGGAGAGACCCAGTACTTC.

This clonotype turned up a few times. The CDR3 protein is CASSLRGQGAQGNQPQHF. CDR3 in DNA: TGTGCCAGCAGCTTAAGAGGACAGGGGGCGCAAGGCAATCAGCCCCAGCATTTT. V gene TRBV13 combines with J gene TRBJ1-5, with 11 bases that match TRBD1. With V trimmed by 2 bases and J by 2 bases, 8 bases remained unmatched. The length of the CDR3 is 18 residues. Germline CDR1 PRHDT, CDR2 FYEKMQ (reference sequence).